A selection of T cell receptor beta chains follows, all from one sample in a study of shared clonotypes between healthy human individuals. Clones were sequenced by immunoSEQ multiplex PCR, and TCRdb holds only the in-frame ones, with some missing. Of around 1,900,000 clones listed, 90% to 95% are singletons. Material for sequencing was naive CD8+ T cells from PBMCs. All receptors derive from a man between 18 and 35 years old in good health. Some clones in this sample may be carry-over from other donors' samples. The CDR3 runs from the conserved cysteine through the conserved F or W. A D gene is named only where the DNA matches it firmly. Where a row states a size, it is once, few, many or the class of an expanded clone; other rows omit it.

d_call: -
j_call: TRBJ1-1
v_call: TRBV5-1
clone_size: -
cdr3_aa: CASSLDGGTTEAFF
cdr3_nt: TGCGCCAGCAGCTTGGACGGCGGGACCACTGAAGCTTTCTTT

d_call: -
j_call: TRBJ1-5
v_call: TRBV19
clone_size: -
cdr3_aa: CASSISGQQPQHF
cdr3_nt: TGTGCCAGTAGTATTAGTGGGCAACAGCCCCAGCATTTT

d_call: TRBD2
j_call: TRBJ2-3
v_call: TRBV7-9
clone_size: -
cdr3_aa: CASSSPLSGPSTDTQYF
cdr3_nt: TGTGCCAGCAGCTCTCCCCTTAGCGGGCCTAGCACAGATACGCAGTATTTT

d_call: -
j_call: TRBJ2-1
v_call: TRBV7-8
clone_size: -
cdr3_aa: CASSLELYSTGIEFF
cdr3_nt: TGTGCCAGCAGCTTAGAACTTTATTCTACAGGCATAGAGTTCTTC

d_call: -
j_call: TRBJ2-7
v_call: TRBV11-2
clone_size: -
cdr3_aa: CASSLGVSSYEQYF
cdr3_nt: TGTGCCAGCAGCTTAGGGGTGAGCTCCTACGAGCAGTACTTC

d_call: TRBD1
j_call: TRBJ2-7
v_call: TRBV7-9
clone_size: once
cdr3_aa: CASHTVDRENEQYF
cdr3_nt: TGTGCCAGCCACACCGTGGACAGGGAGAACGAGCAGTACTTC

d_call: -
j_call: TRBJ2-7
v_call: TRBV7-9
clone_size: -
cdr3_aa: CASTSQEGRYEQYF
cdr3_nt: TGTGCCAGCACCTCCCAGGAGGGTCGCTACGAGCAGTACTTC

d_call: TRBD2
j_call: TRBJ2-7
v_call: TRBV5-4
clone_size: -
cdr3_aa: CASSLRREQPYEQYF
cdr3_nt: TGTGCCAGCAGCTTGCGGCGGGAGCAGCCCTACGAGCAGTACTTC

d_call: TRBD1
j_call: TRBJ2-2
v_call: TRBV27
clone_size: -
cdr3_aa: CASSFQGGWGELFF
cdr3_nt: TGTGCCAGCAGTTTCCAAGGGGGCTGGGGGGAGCTGTTTTTT

d_call: TRBD1
j_call: TRBJ1-1
v_call: TRBV7-9
clone_size: -
cdr3_aa: CASSLAPTGVPEAFF
cdr3_nt: TGTGCCAGCAGCTTAGCTCCCACAGGGGTCCCTGAAGCTTTCTTT

d_call: -
j_call: TRBJ1-5
v_call: TRBV9
clone_size: -
cdr3_aa: CASSAGWGGQPQHF
cdr3_nt: TGTGCCAGCAGCGCAGGTTGGGGAGGGCAGCCCCAGCATTTT

d_call: -
j_call: TRBJ1-2
v_call: TRBV7-8
clone_size: -
cdr3_aa: CASSLVGTTGGDGYTF
cdr3_nt: TGTGCCAGCAGCTTAGTTGGGACCACCGGAGGAGATGGCTACACCTTC

d_call: TRBD1
j_call: TRBJ2-2
v_call: TRBV19
clone_size: -
cdr3_aa: CASSYPGTGNTGELFF
cdr3_nt: TGTGCCAGTAGTTACCCCGGGACAGGGAACACCGGGGAGCTGTTTTTT

d_call: -
j_call: TRBJ1-1
v_call: TRBV6-1
clone_size: -
cdr3_aa: CASSEAILSGNTEAFF
cdr3_nt: TGTGCCAGCAGTGAAGCGATTCTCTCGGGCAACACTGAAGCTTTCTTT

d_call: TRBD2
j_call: TRBJ2-2
v_call: TRBV30
clone_size: -
cdr3_aa: CAWSDYKRGPGELFF
cdr3_nt: TGTGCCTGGAGTGACTACAAGCGGGGTCCCGGGGAGCTGTTTTTT

d_call: -
j_call: TRBJ1-1
v_call: TRBV6-6
clone_size: -
cdr3_aa: CASSYVQGVAEAFF
cdr3_nt: TGTGCCAGCAGTTACGTTCAGGGAGTGGCTGAAGCTTTCTTT